The entry below gives a single TCR beta chain sequence along with its context. Its antigen is not identified. Trimming took 9 bases from V and 1 from J, leaving 15 bases between them. The CDR3 has 14 amino acids. The germline CDR1 and CDR2 sequences are MNHEY and SMNVEV (reference sequence). These data originate in a study of cytomegalovirus exposure and HLA in healthy donors. Study overall: From donors who were HLA-typed, an early data release held approximately 91 million unique TCRs.

Study-level points and caveats: By a later analysis, the bulk of CMV-associated TCR beta chains appeared HLA-restricted.

Vbeta (60) and Jbeta (13) primers were used in the PCR. Clones were read by immunoSEQ multiplex PCR, and TCRdb kept only the in-frame ones, dropping some. The sample lists some 85,000 clones, roughly three quarters seen once, with about 4% in the top ten. This receptor was identified in a man aged 25-45 years in good health and CMV-seronegative. The rearrangement links TRBV27 to TRBJ1-1; D is possibly TRBD1 (5 bases). Sequencing was carried out using PBMCs. For the CDR3, the DNA is TGTGCCAGTTCGGTGGGGCTCTCGAACACTGAAGCTTTCTTT. Its protein product is CASSVGLSNTEAFF.